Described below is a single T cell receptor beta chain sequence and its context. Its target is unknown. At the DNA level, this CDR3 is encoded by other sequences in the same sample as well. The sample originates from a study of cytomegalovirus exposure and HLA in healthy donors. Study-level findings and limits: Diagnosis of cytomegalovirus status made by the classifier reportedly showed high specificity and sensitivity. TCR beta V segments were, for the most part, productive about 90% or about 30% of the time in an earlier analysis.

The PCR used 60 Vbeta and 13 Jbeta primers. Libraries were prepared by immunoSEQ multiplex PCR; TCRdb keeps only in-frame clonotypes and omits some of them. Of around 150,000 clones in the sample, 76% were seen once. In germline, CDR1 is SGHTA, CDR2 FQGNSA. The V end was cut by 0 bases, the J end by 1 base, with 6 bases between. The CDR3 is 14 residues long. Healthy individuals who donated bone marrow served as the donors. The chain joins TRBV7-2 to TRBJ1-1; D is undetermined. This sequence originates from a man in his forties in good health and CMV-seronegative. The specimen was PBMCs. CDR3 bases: TGTGCCAGCAGCTTAGCGGGCCAGAACACTGAAGCTTTCTTT. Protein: CASSLAGQNTEAFF.